A single sample is the source of the 20 T cell receptor beta chains below, sequenced in a study of shared clonotypes between healthy human individuals (dated by TCRdb to between 2020 and 2021). The method behind the library was the immunoSEQ multiplex PCR assay. As stored in TCRdb, this immuneACCESS dataset retains in-frame rearrangements with V and J assigned. A fraction of the clones does not appear; measured against another copy, unresolved V genes explain less than half of the discrepancy, and the remainder lacks a known reason. This sample comprises 2 million to 2.5 million clones, approximately 95% of them detected only once. The ten largest clones represent roughly 0.13% of the sample. Sequenced sample: naive CD4+ T cells sorted from blood. The sample's cell subset or site label, decoded: CD45RA+ positively selected. The origin of the receptors is a young man in good health.

The table lists this clone with a count of one. The V call is TRBV19, the J call TRBJ2-7; no definite D call. The ends were cut back, 7 bases at V and 5 bases at J, with 15 bases in the middle. The germline V gene has CDR1 LNHDA and CDR2 SQIVND (reference sequence). The CDR3 spans 13 residues. CDR3 sequence (DNA): TGTGCCAGTACACACGGCTTAAACGACGAGCAGTACTTC. Protein product: CASTHGLNDEQYF.

The rearrangement uses TRBV19 and TRBJ1-1, with 7 bases fitting TRBD1. V lost 10 bases, J lost 3 bases, and 8 bases stayed unmatched. The CDR3 length is 13 residues. Germline assignment: CDR1 LNHDA and CDR2 SQIVND (reference sequence). CDR3 DNA: TGTGCCATAAAGGGGGCCCCAGACACTGAAGCTTTCTTT. Translation: CAIKGAPDTEAFF. Filled out from reference TRBV19 and TRBJ1-1, the complete variable domain reads DGGITQSPKYLFRKEGQNVTLSCEQNLNHDAMYWYRQDPGQGLRLIYYSQIVNDFQKGDIAEGYSVSREKKESFPLTVTSAQKNPTAFYLCAIKGAPDTEAFFGQGTRLTVV.

Regarding this clone: In the same sample, other DNA sequences code for this CDR3. The genes are TRBV5-1 and TRBJ1-2, with D unresolved. The CDR3 totals 13 residues. Germline CDR1 is SGHRS and CDR2 is YFSETQ. V was shortened by 0 bases and J by 0 bases, with 3 bases between the two germline ends. The CDR3 DNA reads TGCGCCAGCAGCTTGGGGTCTAACTATGGCTACACCTTC. Amino acid sequence: CASSLGSNYGYTF.

DNA of the CDR3: TGTGCCAGCAGCAACCCGGGACAAGACTATGGCTACACCTTC. Translating gives CASSNPGQDYGYTF. This sequence joins TRBV7-6 and TRBJ1-2; D possibly corresponds to TRBD1 (6 bases). Germline V gives CDR1 SGHVS, CDR2 FNYEAQ. Trimming took 5 bases from V and 3 from J, leaving 13 bases between them. The CDR3 has 14 residues. Based on the CDR3 plus reference TRBV7-6 and TRBJ1-2, the full variable domain is GAGVSQSPRYKVTKRGQDVALRCDPISGHVSLYWYRQALGQGPEFLTYFNYEAQQDKSGLPNDRFSAERPEGSISTLTIQRTEQRDSAMYRCASSNPGQDYGYTFGSGTRLTVV.

This chain joins TRBV25-1 and TRBJ2-6; D tentatively fits TRBD1 or TRBD2 (5 bases each). V lost 10 bases to trimming and J lost 0 bases, with 10 bases between them. CDR3 length: 14 residues. In germline, CDR1 is MGHDK, CDR2 SYGVNS. CDR3 sequence reads: CATSGPSGANVLTF. The CDR3 coding sequence is TGTGCCACCTCGGGGCCCTCTGGGGCCAACGTCCTGACTTTC.

V is TRBV10-3 and J is TRBJ2-1; TRBD1 is a possible D gene (5 bases). The CDR3 covers 14 residues. Germline values: CDR1 ENHRY, CDR2 SYGVKD. The V and J ends lost 0 bases and 10 bases respectively, with 13 bases between them. In DNA form, the CDR3 reads TGTGCCATCAGTGAGTCGATGGGGCGTTGGGAGCAGTTCTTC. Translated, it gives CAISESMGRWEQFF.

This chain links TRBV11-2 with TRBJ2-5; 7 nucleotides align to TRBD1. V dropped 4 bases and J dropped 4; count of bases not matched to a gene: 12. The CDR3 loop spans 16 amino acids. The V gene's germline CDR1 is SGHAT and CDR2 FQNNGV. The CDR3 protein is CASSSGEGARRETQYF. DNA of the CDR3: TGTGCCAGCAGCTCAGGAGAGGGGGCGAGGCGAGAGACCCAGTACTTC.

The genes are TRBV5-1 and TRBJ2-1; TRBD1 agrees at 10 bases. With V trimmed by 1 base and J by 2 bases, 3 bases remained unmatched. Germline CDR1 is SGHRS and CDR2 is YFSETQ. The CDR3 is 16 residues long. CDR3 residues: CASSLLGQGPYNEQFF. CDR3 in DNA: TGCGCCAGCAGCTTGCTGGGACAGGGGCCCTACAATGAGCAGTTCTTC. Full variable domain (missing parts from reference TRBV5-1 and TRBJ2-1): KAGVTQTPRYLIKTRGQQVTLSCSPISGHRSVSWYQQTPGQGLQFLFEYFSETQRNKGNFPGRFSGRQFSNSRSEMNVSTLELGDSALYLCASSLLGQGPYNEQFFGPGTRLTVL.

The gene calls are TRBV7-2 and TRBJ2-5; D perhaps matches TRBD1 (5 bases). Germline CDR1 is SGHTA and CDR2 is FQGNSA. The CDR3 sequence is 13 residues long. With 6 bases removed from V and 2 bases from J, the gap between germline ends came to 10 bases. This CDR3 is CASRKGDQETQYF. For the CDR3, the DNA is TGTGCCAGCAGAAAAGGGGATCAAGAGACCCAGTACTTC.

The chain couples TRBV18 to TRBJ2-7, with 11 bases lining up with TRBD2. Germline assignment: CDR1 KGHSH and CDR2 LQKENI. The CDR3 is made up of 16 amino acids. With V trimmed by 3 bases and J by 6 bases, 10 bases remained unmatched. Here the CDR3 DNA reads TGTGCCAGCTCACCCACGATAGCGGGAGGGCCCCTCGAGCAGTACTTC. Protein sequence: CASSPTIAGGPLEQYF.

The chain links TRBV10-1 to TRBJ1-1, with TRBD1 identical over 11 bases. The CDR3 is 18 amino acids. J lost 1 base, V lost 5 bases, and 12 bases had no gene match. Germline-derived CDR1 and CDR2 are WNHNN and SYGVQD (reference sequence). The CDR3 DNA is TGCGCCAGCAGTCCGTCGGGTGGGACAGGGGGTGCGAACACTGAAGCTTTCTTT. Protein: CASSPSGGTGGANTEAFF.

This rearrangement joins TRBV18 to TRBJ2-3, with a weak D call TRBD2 (5 bases). The CDR3 is 16 residues long. Trimming removed 1 base at V and 1 base at J, with 12 bases between. CDR1 KGHSH and CDR2 LQKENI come from the germline V gene. The CDR3 nucleotides read TGTGCCAGCTCACCACGGGAGAATTTAGGCACAGATACGCAGTATTTT. Translating gives CASSPRENLGTDTQYF.

The rearrangement links TRBV5-1 to TRBJ1-4; 7 bases are a match to TRBD1. CDR1 is SGHRS, CDR2 YFSETQ, per germline. Trimming cost V 6 bases and J 3 bases; bases outside gene matches: 8. The CDR3 spans 15 residues. Written as DNA, the CDR3 is TGCGCCAGCAACACCCAGGGGGGCCCTAATGAAAAACTGTTTTTT. Its translation: CASNTQGGPNEKLFF.

This rearrangement joins TRBV19 to TRBJ1-2; D is ambiguous. The CDR3 is 11 residues long. Germline V gene sequence: CDR1 LNHDA, CDR2 SQIVND (reference sequence). The V gene lost 7 bases and the J gene lost 8 bases, with 11 bases spanning the gap. The CDR3 DNA follows: TGTGCCAGTACGGACGGTAAAGGCTACACCTTC. It yields the protein CASTDGKGYTF.

V gene TRBV7-6 combines with J gene TRBJ1-2; D gene ambiguous. Trimming pared 5 bases from V and 2 bases from J, leaving 12 bases between. Per the germline V gene, CDR1 is SGHVS and CDR2 is FNYEAQ. The length of the CDR3 is 14 residues. This chain's CDR3 is CASSQPGNNYGYTF. The CDR3 DNA sequence: TGTGCCAGCAGCCAACCGGGAAACAACTATGGCTACACCTTC.

Turning to this clone: Different DNA sequences within this sample yield the same CDR3. The chain is built from TRBV5-4 and TRBJ2-5, with D unresolved. This CDR3 spans 14 amino acids. CDR1 and CDR2 from the germline V gene are SGHNT and YYREEE (reference sequence). Trimming removed 0 bases at V and 1 base at J, with 7 bases between. This CDR3 is CASSLGGVQETQYF. CDR3 nucleotide sequence: TGTGCCAGCAGCTTGGGAGGTGTCCAAGAGACCCAGTACTTC.

The chain combines TRBV5-4 with TRBJ1-1, with 8 bases identical to TRBD1. Per germline, CDR1 SGHNT and CDR2 YYREEE (reference sequence). This CDR3 contains 17 residues. The trim removed 4 bases at V and 3 bases at J, leaving 14 bases unmatched. CDR3 in amino acids: CASSPPPRTGPDTEAFF. DNA for the CDR3: TGTGCCAGCAGCCCACCCCCCCGGACAGGGCCCGACACTGAAGCTTTCTTT.

The chain is built from TRBV2 and TRBJ1-1; D ambiguous. V lost 6 bases to trimming and J lost 11 bases, with 13 bases between them. Germline-derived CDR1 and CDR2 are SNHLY and FYNNEI. The CDR3 is 11 amino acids. The CDR3 coding sequence is TGTGCCAGCAGGGACTCCCTCACGGCTTTCTTT. Translated, it gives CASRDSLTAFF.

The chain couples TRBV10-1 to TRBJ2-3, with TRBD2 matching 9 bases. CDR1 WNHNN and CDR2 SYGVQD come from the germline V gene (reference sequence). The CDR3 has 18 residues. V shed 4 bases and J 3 bases; nucleotides not matched to a gene: 14. This CDR3 is CASSGGLAGKDRTDTQYF. Written as DNA, the CDR3 is TGCGCCAGCAGTGGGGGTCTAGCGGGAAAGGATCGGACAGATACGCAGTATTTT.

V gene TRBV13 combines with J gene TRBJ1-4, with unresolved D. The germline V gene has CDR1 PRHDT and CDR2 FYEKMQ (reference sequence). This CDR3 is built from 13 residues. Trimming cost V 5 bases and J 11 bases, with 15 bases left between them. The CDR3 spells CASSPGPRQKLFF. The CDR3 nucleotides are TGTGCCAGCAGCCCCGGGCCTCGGCAGAAACTGTTTTTT. The full variable domain, rest sourced from reference TRBV13 and TRBJ1-4, is AAGVIQSPRHLIKEKRETATLKCYPIPRHDTVYWYQQGPGQDPQFLISFYEKMQSDKGSIPDRFSAQQFSDYHSELNMSSLELGDSALYFCASSPGPRQKLFFGSGTQLSVL.